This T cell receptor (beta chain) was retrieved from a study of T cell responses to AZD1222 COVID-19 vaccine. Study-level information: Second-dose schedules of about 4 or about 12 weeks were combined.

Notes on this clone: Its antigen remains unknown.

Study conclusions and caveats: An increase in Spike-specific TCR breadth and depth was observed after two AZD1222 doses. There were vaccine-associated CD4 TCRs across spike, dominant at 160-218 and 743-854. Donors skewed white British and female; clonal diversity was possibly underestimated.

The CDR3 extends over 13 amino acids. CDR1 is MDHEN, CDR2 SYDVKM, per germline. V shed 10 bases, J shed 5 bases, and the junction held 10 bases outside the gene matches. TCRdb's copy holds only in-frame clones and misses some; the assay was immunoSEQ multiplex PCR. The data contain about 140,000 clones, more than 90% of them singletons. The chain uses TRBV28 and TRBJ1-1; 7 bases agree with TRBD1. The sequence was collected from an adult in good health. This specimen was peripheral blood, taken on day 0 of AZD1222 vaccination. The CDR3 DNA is TGTGCCACCACAAGACAGGGAACAACTGAAGCTTTCTTT. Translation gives CATTRQGTTEAFF.